This T cell receptor beta chain was sequenced in a study of PD-L1 blockade in urothelial cancer. Study context: About 90% of the roughly 30 patients were men who had bladder-origin urothelial cancer. Blood analysis occurred 3 weeks (second dose) and 6 weeks after treatment start. T cell content in blood samples showed a median of around 140,000.

Sequencing used immunoSEQ multiplex PCR; TCRdb keeps in-frame clones, though not all of them. The sample carries more than 45,000 clones, 88% recorded once. The germline V gene has CDR1 SGDLS and CDR2 YYNGEE. V was clipped by 6 bases and J by 0 bases, with 9 bases between them. The CDR3 totals 13 residues. This chain connects TRBV9 to TRBJ1-1; the D is unclear. Sequencing used PBMCs, obtained around atezolizumab (anti-PD-L1) treatment. The sequence was collected from a man at least 80 years old with urothelial cancer. CDR3 nucleotide sequence: TGTGCCAGCAACAAAGACATGAACACTGAAGCTTTCTTT. Amino acids: CASNKDMNTEAFF.